The table lists the clone carrying this T cell receptor (beta chain) with a few counts. V lost 5 bases and J 1 base, leaving 14 bases between the germline ends. CDR3 length: 15 residues. The V gene's germline CDR1 is LNHDA and CDR2 SQIVND (reference sequence). This sample stems from a study of T cell repertoires in cytomegalovirus infection. Each CDR3 protein is one row after TCRdb ran MiXCR on the reads. Of 400,000 or so distinct CDR3 sequences listed, roughly 30% are singletons. Specimen: PBMCs. This chain connects TRBV19 to TRBJ1-1; no definite D call. The source of this sequence is a human donor in good health (CMV status not recorded). Some clones in this sample may be carry-over from other donors' samples. This CDR3 is CASSASNGWNTEAFF. The CDR3 nucleotides read TGTGCCAGTAGTGCCTCTAACGGGTGGAACACTGAAGCTTTCTTT. The full variable domain, with the rest looked up from reference TRBV19 and TRBJ1-1, is DGGITQSPKYLFRKEGQNVTLSCEQNLNHDAMYWYRQDPGQGLRLIYYSQIVNDFQKGDIAEGYSVSREKKESFPLTVTSAQKNPTAFYLCASSASNGWNTEAFFGQGTRLTVV.